This T cell receptor (beta chain) emerged from a study of CD8 T cells in ankylosing spondylitis. General study findings and limits: Past studies reported some motif variants in reactive arthritis synovial fluid and blood. According to the report, clones linked to the disease were significantly enriched in matched synovial fluid samples taken from ankylosing spondylitis patients.

TCRdb passed the 5' RACE reads through MiXCR, listing each CDR3 protein once. The table includes about 340,000 distinct CDR3 sequences, 20% to 25% detected once. This clonotype was seen ten or more times. Its antigen is not identified. The clonotype comes from a male donor with ankylosing spondylitis or in good health (not recorded which). Material: blood, either unsorted or a sorted T cell fraction (not recorded which).

The DNA of the CDR3 is TGTGCCAGCAGCTTGGGACAAAGCTCCTACGAGCAGTACTTC. It translates to CASSLGQSSYEQYF. This sequence joins TRBV5-4 and TRBJ2-7; D uncertain. The CDR3 spans 14 residues. V was shortened by 0 bases and J by 0 bases, with 7 bases between the two germline ends. CDR1 and CDR2 (germline): SGHNT, YYREEE (reference sequence).